The sequence of this T cell receptor (beta chain) was determined in a study of cytomegalovirus exposure and HLA in healthy donors. Vbeta (60) and Jbeta (13) primers were used in the PCR. The protocol was immunoSEQ multiplex PCR, while the TCRdb copy is restricted to in-frame clones and leaves out a portion. The repertoire holds approximately 160,000 clones, 82% seen once, with approximately 1.6% in the top ten. Details on this clone: Its antigen is undetermined.

Overall study findings and caveats: TCR beta sequences reportedly predicted most subjects' HLA-A and HLA-B alleles accurately.

Germline CDR1 reads SGDLS; CDR2 reads YYNGEE. Trimming removed 4 bases from V and 0 bases from J, with 14 bases in between. This CDR3 contains 16 residues. The sample comprised PBMCs. The source is a girl between 10 and 17 years old in good health and CMV-seropositive. The rearrangement joins TRBV9 to TRBJ2-1, with a weak D call TRBD2 (6 bases). CDR3 nucleotide sequence: TGTGCCAGCAGCAAACAAGACGGGAGCTCCTACAATGAGCAGTTCTTC. It is translated as CASSKQDGSSYNEQFF.